This T cell receptor beta chain comes out of a study of PD-1 blockade in classical Hodgkin lymphoma. Study-wide background: Patients got intravenous nivolumab 3 mg/kg every 2 weeks.

As to this clone: The antigen remains undetermined.

Study-wide findings and caveats: Newly diagnosed patients had baseline TCR diversity that was reportedly lower than that of healthy donors. Complete responders showed a baseline diversity that resembled the diversity of newly diagnosed patients. CD4+ but not CD8+ TCR diversity rose significantly by C4D1.

Assay used: immunoSEQ multiplex PCR; TCRdb lists only in-frame clones, some missing. The sample gives 30,000 to 45,000 clones, about nine tenths of which show up once; roughly 9% is in the top ten. Each patient relapsed following autologous stem cell transplantation, and prior brentuximab vedotin exposure differed. The TCR comes from a human donor with classical Hodgkin lymphoma. The specimen was peripheral blood mononuclear cells (PBMCs), collected at baseline.

CDR3: CASSALDVATEAFF. The CDR3, as DNA: TGTGCCAGCAGCGCCCTGGACGTCGCCACTGAAGCTTTCTTT. The chain is built from TRBV9 and TRBJ1-1; D unclear. Germline V gene sequence: CDR1 SGDLS, CDR2 YYNGEE. V lost 3 bases and J lost 4, with 13 bases in between. The CDR3 has 14 amino acids.